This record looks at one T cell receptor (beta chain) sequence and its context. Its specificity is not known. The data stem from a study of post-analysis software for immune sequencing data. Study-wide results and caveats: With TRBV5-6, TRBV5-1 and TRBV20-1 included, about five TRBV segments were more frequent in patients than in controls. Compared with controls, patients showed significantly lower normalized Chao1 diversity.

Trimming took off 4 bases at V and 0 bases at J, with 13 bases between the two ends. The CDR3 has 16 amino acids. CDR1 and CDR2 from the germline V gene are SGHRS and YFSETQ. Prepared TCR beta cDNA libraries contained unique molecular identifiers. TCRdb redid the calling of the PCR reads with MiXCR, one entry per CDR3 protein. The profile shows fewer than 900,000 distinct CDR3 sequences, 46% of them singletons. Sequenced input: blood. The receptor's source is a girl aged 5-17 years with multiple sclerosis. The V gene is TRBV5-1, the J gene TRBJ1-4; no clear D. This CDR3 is CASSIGREATNEKLFF. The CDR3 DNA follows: TGCGCCAGCAGCATCGGACGGGAGGCAACTAATGAAAAACTGTTTTTT. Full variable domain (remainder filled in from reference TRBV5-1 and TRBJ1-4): KAGVTQTPRYLIKTRGQQVTLSCSPISGHRSVSWYQQTPGQGLQFLFEYFSETQRNKGNFPGRFSGRQFSNSRSEMNVSTLELGDSALYLCASSIGREATNEKLFFGSGTQLSVL.